The 4 T cell receptor beta chains below come from one sample, sequenced in a study of cytomegalovirus exposure and HLA in healthy donors. PCR primers comprised 60 Vbeta and 13 Jbeta primers. Using immunoSEQ multiplex PCR, the repertoire was profiled, and TCRdb retains in-frame clones only, with some absent. The data contain about 120,000 clones, about 78% of them singletons. The material sequenced was PBMCs. These receptors were collected from a woman aged 40 to 50 in good health and CMV-seropositive.

Regarding this clone: A junction boundary mismatches the germline segment, possibly from a read error. This chain links TRBV6-5 with TRBJ1-3, with 7 bases aligning to TRBD1. Germline V gene sequence: CDR1 MNHEY, CDR2 SVGAGI. This CDR3 has 16 amino acids. CDR3 DNA sequence: TGTGCCGGCAGTTTGACAGGGATCGGGTCTGGAAACACCATATATTTT. Protein product: CAGSLTGIGSGNTIYF.

The rearrangement joins TRBV11-2 to TRBJ1-2; perhaps TRBD1 as D (5 bases). This CDR3 has 13 residues. The V and J ends lost 4 bases and 7 bases respectively, with 13 bases between them. Germline V gives CDR1 SGHAT, CDR2 FQNNGV. The CDR3 DNA follows: TGTGCCAGCAGCTATCAGGGTGATAGTGGCTACACCTTC. It is translated as CASSYQGDSGYTF.

The rearrangement uses TRBV29-1 and TRBJ1-2; TRBD1 is a possible D gene (5 bases). CDR1 is SQVTM, CDR2 ANQGSEA, per germline. The length of the CDR3 is 14 residues. The V gene lost 2 bases and the J gene lost 2 bases, with 12 bases spanning the gap. Here the CDR3 reads CSVEIGEVNYGYTF. The CDR3 region has the DNA TGCAGCGTTGAAATAGGGGAGGTCAACTATGGCTACACCTTC.

The rearrangement joins TRBV7-7 to TRBJ2-5, with a tentative D call TRBD2 (5 bases). CDR1 SSHAT and CDR2 FNYEAQ come from the germline V gene (reference sequence). V dropped 1 base and J dropped 4 bases, with 10 bases sitting between them. This CDR3 contains 14 residues. CDR3 in amino acids: CASSLGGFGETQYF. As DNA, the CDR3 is TGTGCCAGCAGCTTAGGCGGGTTCGGAGAGACCCAGTACTTC.